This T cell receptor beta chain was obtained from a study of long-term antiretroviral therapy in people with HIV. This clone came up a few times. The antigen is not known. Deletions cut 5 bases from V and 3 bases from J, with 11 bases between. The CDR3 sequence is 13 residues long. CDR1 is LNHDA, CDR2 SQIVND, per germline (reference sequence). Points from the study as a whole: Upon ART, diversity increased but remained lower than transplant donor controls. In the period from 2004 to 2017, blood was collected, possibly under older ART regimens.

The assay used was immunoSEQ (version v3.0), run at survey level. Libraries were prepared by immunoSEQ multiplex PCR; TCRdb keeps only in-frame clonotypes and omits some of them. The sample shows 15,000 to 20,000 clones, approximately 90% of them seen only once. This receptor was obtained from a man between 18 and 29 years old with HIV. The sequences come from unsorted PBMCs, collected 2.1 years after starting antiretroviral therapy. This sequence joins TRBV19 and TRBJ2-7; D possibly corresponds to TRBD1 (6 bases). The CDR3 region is CASSQGIFYEQYF. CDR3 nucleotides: TGTGCCAGTAGTCAGGGGATTTTCTACGAGCAGTACTTC.